Below, one T cell receptor (beta chain) is given with its context. Unique molecular identifiers were attached to individual cDNA molecules during library preparation. TCRdb independently ran MiXCR on the RACE reads; one entry per CDR3 protein. The top ten hold 1.7% of the sample, which has about 50,000 distinct CDR3 sequences, over 9.5% seen once. The data stem from a study of human T cells and chemical hapten exposure. The time point: patch test 2, 6 weeks after DPC sensitization. The treatment here: therapeutic diphenylcyclopropenone sensitization with weekly scalp DPC. Trimming removed 6 bases at V and 0 bases at J, with 18 bases between. The CDR3 is made up of 17 amino acids. CDR1 and CDR2 from the germline V gene are MNHEY and SVGAGI.

The rearrangement uses TRBV6-5 and TRBJ1-5; tentatively, D is TRBD1 (6 bases). This clonotype was obtained from a woman aged 45-60 years with alopecia areata. Some clones in this sample may be carry-over from other donors' samples. Sample: whole blood, taken in connection with sensitization to the hapten diphenylcyclopropenone (DPC). The chain's CDR3 is CASSPKRGAYSNQPQHF. CDR3 coding DNA: TGTGCCAGCAGCCCAAAAAGGGGGGCCTATAGCAATCAGCCCCAGCATTTT.